The next 20 T cell receptor beta chains were all read from a single sample in a study of cytomegalovirus exposure and HLA in healthy donors. It was with 60 Vbeta and 13 Jbeta primers that the PCR ran. Using immunoSEQ multiplex PCR, the repertoire was profiled, and TCRdb retains in-frame clones only, with some absent. The sample lists fewer than 100,000 clones; around three quarters were seen once. The specimen sequenced was PBMCs. Receptor source: a male donor in good health and CMV-seronegative.

V is TRBV27 and J is TRBJ2-1; 14 bases agree with TRBD2. Germline V gives CDR1 MNHEY, CDR2 SMNVEV (reference sequence). J was trimmed by 0 bases and V by 5 bases; bases with no gene match: 9. This CDR3 comprises 19 residues. As DNA, the CDR3 is TGTGCCAGCAGTCCGATCAGGGGGACTAGCGGGAGCTCCTACAATGAGCAGTTCTTC. This codes for CASSPIRGTSGSSYNEQFF.

A few counts support this clone. The chain is built from TRBV29-1 and TRBJ2-1, with 13 positions matching TRBD2. Germline V CDR1 and CDR2: SQVTM, ANQGSEA. This CDR3 spans 14 amino acids. Trimming cost V 6 bases and J 8 bases; bases outside gene matches: 7. CDR3 sequence reads: CSVVLAGGRDEQFF. CDR3 DNA: TGCAGCGTGGTACTAGCGGGAGGGCGTGATGAGCAGTTCTTC.

This clone was counted a few times. The chain combines TRBV2 with TRBJ1-5; 7 bases agree with TRBD1. There are 12 residues in the CDR3. From germline, CDR1 is SNHLY and CDR2 FYNNEI. With 9 bases clipped from V and 8 bases from J, the junction kept 7 bases outside the gene matches. In DNA form, the CDR3 reads TGTGCCAGTCAGGGGGGTGGGGAGCCCCAGCATTTT. This codes for CASQGGGEPQHF. The variable domain in full, completed from reference TRBV2 and TRBJ1-5, reads EPEVTQTPSHQVTQMGQEVILRCVPISNHLYFYWYRQILGQKVEFLVSFYNNEISEKSEIFDDQFSVERPDGSNFTLKIRSTKLEDSAMYFCASQGGGEPQHFGDGTRLSIL.

CDR3 coding DNA: TGTGCCAGCAGTTCGGACAGGGTTGGGACTGAAGCTTTCTTT. Protein product: CASSSDRVGTEAFF. The J gene is TRBJ1-1, the V gene TRBV7-9; 8 nucleotides agree with TRBD1. V lost 6 bases, J lost 5 bases, and 8 bases stayed unmatched. Germline CDR1 is SEHNR and CDR2 is FQNEAQ (reference sequence). This CDR3 comprises 14 residues.

In DNA form, the CDR3 reads TGTGCCAGCAGTCTAGAGGGCCCCCACAATGAGCAGTTCTTC. Translating it yields CASSLEGPHNEQFF. The V call is TRBV7-9, the J call TRBJ2-1; D is possibly TRBD2 (5 bases). Per germline, CDR1 SEHNR and CDR2 FQNEAQ (reference sequence). The CDR3 is 14 amino acids. The germline V and J ends were trimmed by 6 bases and 5 bases, with 14 bases remaining between them.

V and J are TRBV10-2 and TRBJ1-2; the D gene is possibly TRBD1 (6 bases). Trimming pared 7 bases from V and 3 bases from J, leaving 12 bases between. The CDR3 totals 13 residues. The germline gives CDR1 WSHSY, CDR2 SAAADI. The CDR3 DNA reads as TGCGCCAGCACGGCCAGGGGCCACTATGGCTACACCTTC. Its protein is CASTARGHYGYTF.

The J gene is TRBJ2-7, the V gene TRBV18; 7 bases align to TRBD1. This CDR3 is 14 amino acids long. V lost 3 bases and J lost 1; bases outside the gene matches: 3. Germline V gene data show CDR1 as KGHSH and CDR2 as LQKENI. In DNA form, the CDR3 reads TGTGCCAGCTCACCTGGGGACAGTTCCTACGAGCAGTACTTC. Encoded protein: CASSPGDSSYEQYF.

The rearrangement uses TRBV4-3 and TRBJ2-2, with 8 bases lining up with TRBD1. CDR3 size: 16 residues. The junction had 5 bases not matched to a gene; V was cut back by 1 base and J by 4 bases. The germline gives CDR1 LGHNA, CDR2 YSLEER. CDR3 nucleotides: TGCGCCAGCAGCCAAGGCGACAGGGGTGGCACCGGGGAGCTGTTTTTT. Protein product: CASSQGDRGGTGELFF.

The rearrangement links TRBV9 to TRBJ2-1, with a tentative D call TRBD2 (5 bases). CDR3 length equals 16 residues. CDR1 SGDLS and CDR2 YYNGEE come from the germline V gene. Trimming cost V 2 bases and J 0 bases, with 12 bases left between them. As DNA, the CDR3 is TGTGCCAGCAGCGTTAGCGAAACGAGCTCCTACAATGAGCAGTTCTTC. It translates to CASSVSETSSYNEQFF. The full variable domain, rest sourced from reference TRBV9 and TRBJ2-1, is DSGVTQTPKHLITATGQRVTLRCSPRSGDLSVYWYQQSLDQGLQFLIQYYNGEERAKGNILERFSAQQFPDLHSELNLSSLELGDSALYFCASSVSETSSYNEQFFGPGTRLTVL.

This clone was counted only a few times. V and J are TRBV6-1 and TRBJ1-6, with D perhaps TRBD1 (6 bases). CDR3 length: 13 amino acids. V lost 8 bases, J lost 9 bases, and 14 bases lay in between. CDR1 is MNHNS and CDR2 is SASEGT in the germline V gene. The CDR3 sequence: CASLGQRLSPLHF. In DNA form, the CDR3 reads TGTGCCAGCCTTGGACAGAGACTTTCACCCCTCCACTTT.

The chain carries TRBV5-8 and TRBJ1-1; D ambiguous. Germline values: CDR1 SGHTS, CDR2 YDEGEE. The CDR3 length is 14 residues. The germline V and J ends were trimmed by 2 bases and 0 bases, with 8 bases remaining between them. CDR3 coding DNA: TGTGCCAGCAGCTTCCGCAGTATGAACACTGAAGCTTTCTTT. Translated: CASSFRSMNTEAFF.

The chain has TRBV10-3 and TRBJ1-5; D unresolved. Trimming shortened V by 5 bases and J by 0 bases, and 11 bases separated the two germline ends. This CDR3 region has 15 residues. Germline assignment: CDR1 ENHRY and CDR2 SYGVKD. CDR3 loop: CAISWTADSNQPQHF. In nucleotides, the CDR3 is TGTGCCATCAGTTGGACTGCCGATAGCAATCAGCCCCAGCATTTT.

This clone is a singleton in its sample. The chain joins TRBV30 to TRBJ1-5; 7 bases are shared with TRBD1. Germline V gives CDR1 GTSNPN, CDR2 SVGIG (reference sequence). J was trimmed by 4 bases and V by 3 bases; bases with no gene match: 6. The CDR3 contains 14 residues. The CDR3 DNA follows: TGTGCCTGGAGCATAGGACAGGCAAATCAGCCCCAGCATTTT. Its protein is CAWSIGQANQPQHF.

The V gene is TRBV7-3, the J gene TRBJ2-1; no definite D call. The CDR3 is 15 amino acids. The V end lost 1 base, the J end lost 4 bases, and 11 bases lay between the germline ends. Looked up from germline, CDR1 is SGHTA and CDR2 is FQGTGA. The CDR3 sequence: CASSLRLKQYNEQFF. CDR3 sequence (DNA): TGTGCCAGCAGCTTAAGGCTTAAACAGTACAATGAGCAGTTCTTC. Full variable domain (remainder filled in from reference TRBV7-3 and TRBJ2-1): GAGVSQTPSNKVTEKGKYVELRCDPISGHTALYWYRQSLGQGPEFLIYFQGTGAADDSGLPNDRFFAVRPEGSVSTLKIQRTERGDSAVYLCASSLRLKQYNEQFFGPGTRLTVL.

The gene calls are TRBV28 and TRBJ1-6, with 9 bases aligning to TRBD1. Per the germline V gene, CDR1 is MDHEN and CDR2 is SYDVKM. J was trimmed by 7 bases and V by 2 bases; bases with no gene match: 9. The CDR3 loop spans 17 amino acids. The CDR3 loop reads CASSLVGQGIINSPLHF. The CDR3 nucleotides read TGTGCCAGCAGTTTAGTCGGACAGGGGATTATAAATTCACCCCTCCACTTT. The whole variable domain, remainder taken from reference TRBV28 and TRBJ1-6, is DVKVTQSSRYLVKRTGEKVFLECVQDMDHENMFWYRQDPGLGLRLIYFSYDVKMKEKGDIPEGYSVSREKKERFSLILESASTNQTSMYLCASSLVGQGIINSPLHFGNGTRLTVT.

This clone has only a few counts. The V gene is TRBV9, the J gene TRBJ1-6, with D perhaps matching TRBD1 (6 bases). V was clipped by 3 bases and J by 4 bases, with 11 bases between them. The CDR3 runs to 15 residues. Germline V gene data show CDR1 as SGDLS and CDR2 as YYNGEE. CDR3 protein: CASSGRDRYNSPLHF. CDR3 DNA sequence: TGTGCCAGCAGCGGCCGAGACAGGTATAATTCACCCCTCCACTTT. Full variable domain (missing parts from reference TRBV9 and TRBJ1-6): DSGVTQTPKHLITATGQRVTLRCSPRSGDLSVYWYQQSLDQGLQFLIQYYNGEERAKGNILERFSAQQFPDLHSELNLSSLELGDSALYFCASSGRDRYNSPLHFGNGTRLTVT.

The chain links TRBV6-5 to TRBJ1-1; D may be TRBD1 (5 bases). This CDR3 comprises 14 residues. Germline CDR1 reads MNHEY; CDR2 reads SVGAGI. V shed 6 bases and J shed 4 bases, with 15 bases lying between them. Here the CDR3 reads CASSFSQGFTEAFF. The CDR3 bases are TGTGCCAGCAGCTTTAGCCAGGGTTTCACTGAAGCTTTCTTT.

The chain carries TRBV30 and TRBJ1-2; D remains unclear. There are 12 residues in the CDR3. Looked up from germline, CDR1 is GTSNPN and CDR2 is SVGIG (reference sequence). The ends were cut back, 2 bases at V and 5 bases at J, with 9 bases in the middle. The CDR3 loop is CAWSYSSYGYTF. The CDR3 coding sequence is TGTGCCTGGAGTTACTCCTCTTATGGCTACACCTTC.

Points on this clone: Because the CDR3 is missing its conserved closing phenylalanine or tryptophan, this is likely a read error. The limits of the CDR3 on the DNA are not certain, so only TCRdb's listed CDR3 is given. The chain combines TRBV5-4 with TRBJ1-2; TRBD1 reflects the table's D call only, with no check against the DNA. CDR1 is SGHNT, CDR2 YYREEE, per germline (reference sequence). The CDR3 comprises 16 residues, both ends counted. CDR3 region: CASSLAGTGSNYGYPL.

The chain couples TRBV10-3 to TRBJ2-2; TRBD1 agrees at 7 bases. Germline loops: CDR1 ENHRY, CDR2 SYGVKD. After removal of 2 bases from V and 1 base from J, the junction contained 4 bases not matched to a gene. The CDR3 covers 16 residues. This CDR3 is CAISERQGVNTGELFF. The CDR3 region has the DNA TGTGCCATCAGTGAGCGCCAGGGGGTGAACACCGGGGAGCTGTTTTTT.